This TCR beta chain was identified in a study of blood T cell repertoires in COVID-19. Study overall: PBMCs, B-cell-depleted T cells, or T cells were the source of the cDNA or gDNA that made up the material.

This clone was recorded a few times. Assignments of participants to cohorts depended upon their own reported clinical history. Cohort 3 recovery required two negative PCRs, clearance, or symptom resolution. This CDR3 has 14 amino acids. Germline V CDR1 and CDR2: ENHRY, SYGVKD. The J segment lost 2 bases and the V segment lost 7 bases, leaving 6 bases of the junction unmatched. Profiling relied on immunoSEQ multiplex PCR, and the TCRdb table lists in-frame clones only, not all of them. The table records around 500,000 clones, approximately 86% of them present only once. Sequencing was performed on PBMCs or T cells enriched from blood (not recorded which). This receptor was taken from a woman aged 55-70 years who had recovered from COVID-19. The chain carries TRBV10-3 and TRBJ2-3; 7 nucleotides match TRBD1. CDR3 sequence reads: CAINRGIDTDTQYF. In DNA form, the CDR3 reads TGTGCCATCAACAGGGGAATTGACACAGATACGCAGTATTTT.